The 32 T cell receptor beta chains listed next were all sequenced from one sample in a study of radiation and T cells in renal cell carcinoma (TCRdb year 2020). The library was prepared using the immunoSEQ multiplex PCR assay. As stored in TCRdb, this immuneACCESS dataset retains in-frame rearrangements with V and J assigned. A fraction of the clones does not appear; measured against another copy, unresolved V genes explain less than half of the discrepancy, and the remainder lacks a known reason. The table for this sample lists approximately 16,000 clones; about 50% of them were counted only once. Together, the top ten hold 9.7% of the sample. The sample's time point label, decoded: tumor resected at nephrectomy. According to the study, the label for this sample's treatment or condition signals: treatment-naive control, cytoreductive nephrectomy. Specimen: tumor tissue, collected from a patient whose treatment was nephrectomy without radiotherapy. The receptors shown here come from a man aged 40-49 years with renal cell carcinoma.

The chain combines TRBV25-1 with TRBJ1-4; D gene ambiguous. The germline gives CDR1 MGHDK, CDR2 SYGVNS. The CDR3 sequence is 14 residues long. Trimming left V 0 bases short and J 4 bases short, with 6 bases between. CDR3 bases: TGTGCCAGCAGTGAATACAGCTTTAATGAAAAACTGTTTTTT. Translation: CASSEYSFNEKLFF. The entire variable domain, with the rest obtained from reference TRBV25-1 and TRBJ1-4, is as follows: EADIYQTPRYLVIGTGKKITLECSQTMGHDKMYWYQQDPGMELHLIHYSYGVNSTEKGDLSSESTVSRIRTEHFPLTLESARPSHTSQYLCASSEYSFNEKLFFGSGTQLSVL.

The chain links TRBV7-9 to TRBJ2-1, with D possibly being TRBD1 or TRBD2 (5 bases each). The germline V gene encodes CDR1 SEHNR and CDR2 FQNEAQ (reference sequence). CDR3 size: 16 residues. V was trimmed by 5 bases and J by 2 bases, leaving 16 bases between them. In nucleotides, the CDR3 is TGTGCCAGCAGCCCCCTGGGGCGGGCAGCCTACAATGAGCAGTTCTTC. Translating it yields CASSPLGRAAYNEQFF.

The rearrangement joins TRBV7-9 to TRBJ2-6; D gene ambiguous. The germline V and J ends were trimmed by 0 bases and 1 base, with 7 bases remaining between them. Per the germline V gene, CDR1 is SEHNR and CDR2 is FQNEAQ (reference sequence). The CDR3 is made up of 16 amino acids. The CDR3 sequence is CASSLAGASGANVLTF. Here the CDR3 DNA reads TGTGCCAGCAGCTTAGCAGGCGCTTCTGGGGCCAACGTCCTGACTTTC.

This sequence joins TRBV28 and TRBJ2-5; D ambiguous. Germline V gene sequence: CDR1 MDHEN, CDR2 SYDVKM. V shed 7 bases and J shed 0 bases, with 6 bases lying between them. The CDR3 is made up of 12 amino acids. The DNA for the CDR3 is TGTGCCAGCACCACGTACCAAGAGACCCAGTACTTC. Protein: CASTTYQETQYF.

The CDR3 here is CASSLFDGPPGNEQFF. In DNA, the CDR3 is TGCGCCAGCAGCTTGTTTGACGGACCCCCAGGCAATGAGCAGTTCTTC. The J gene is TRBJ2-1, the V gene TRBV5-1; D is unclear. CDR1 SGHRS and CDR2 YFSETQ come from the germline V gene. Trimming stripped 1 base from V and 6 bases from J, with 17 bases between. The CDR3 runs to 16 residues.

V usage is TRBV6-5 and J usage is TRBJ2-2; unclear D gene. CDR1 is MNHEY and CDR2 is SVGAGI in the germline V gene. This CDR3 has 15 amino acids. V was shortened by 5 bases and J by 7 bases, with 17 bases between the two germline ends. Here the CDR3 DNA reads TGTGCCAGCAGTGGTCGCGACCTGGCCGGCGGGGAGCTGTTTTTT. The encoded protein is CASSGRDLAGGELFF.

This chain joins TRBV4-3 and TRBJ2-1, with 15 positions matching TRBD2. Germline-derived CDR1 and CDR2 are LGHNA and YSLEER. The CDR3 contains 15 residues. With V trimmed by 4 bases and J by 6 bases, 1 base remained unmatched. CDR3 sequence reads: CASSRTSGGGNEQFF. As DNA, the CDR3 is TGCGCCAGCAGCCGGACTAGCGGGGGGGGCAATGAGCAGTTCTTC.

J is TRBJ1-3 and V is TRBV10-1; D unresolved. The CDR3 covers 12 residues. Trimming pared 10 bases from V and 3 bases from J, leaving 10 bases between. Germline V gene sequence: CDR1 WNHNN, CDR2 SYGVQD (reference sequence). The CDR3 sequence is CATPGVGNTIYF. As DNA, the CDR3 is TGCGCCACCCCGGGAGTTGGAAACACCATATATTTT.

Here the CDR3 DNA reads TGTGCCAGCACTACAGGGGGCTCTACTGCGGGCTACACCTTC. Translation gives CASTTGGSTAGYTF. The chain has TRBV28 and TRBJ1-2; 9 bases map to TRBD1. The V gene end was trimmed by 7 bases and the J gene end by 8 bases; junction bases not matched to a gene: 11. Germline-derived CDR1 and CDR2 are MDHEN and SYDVKM. The CDR3 sequence is 14 residues long.

This clone has a single count. The chain links TRBV7-8 to TRBJ1-1; D not certain. Germline CDR1 and CDR2: SGHVS and FQNEAQ. CDR3 length: 14 amino acids. Trimming stripped 2 bases from V and 0 bases from J, with 7 bases between. This CDR3 reads CASSLFALNTEAFF. DNA of the CDR3: TGTGCCAGCAGCTTATTCGCCCTGAACACTGAAGCTTTCTTT. Together with reference TRBV7-8 and TRBJ1-1, the CDR3 gives the full variable domain: GAGVSQSPRYKVAKRGQDVALRCDPISGHVSLFWYQQALGQGPEFLTYFQNEAQLDKSGLPSDRFFAERPEGSVSTLKIQRTQQEDSAVYLCASSLFALNTEAFFGQGTRLTVV.

The V and J genes are TRBV5-4 and TRBJ2-5, with D possibly being TRBD2 (7 bases). CDR3 length equals 12 residues. Germline V CDR1 and CDR2: SGHNT, YYREEE (reference sequence). Trimming took 0 bases from V and 8 from J, leaving 8 bases between them. CDR3 nucleotides: TGTGCCAGCAGCTTGGGCGGGGGCACCCAGTACTTC. Its translation: CASSLGGGTQYF.

This clone was found once. The chain has TRBV7-6 and TRBJ2-7; TRBD1 matches 10 bases. The germline V gene has CDR1 SGHVS and CDR2 FNYEAQ. The CDR3 covers 15 residues. Germline trimming cut 9 bases from V and 5 bases from J; bases unmatched to any gene: 13. The CDR3 sequence is CASSTGGATVDEQYF. In nucleotides, the CDR3 is TGTGCCAGTTCGACAGGGGGCGCGACTGTGGACGAGCAGTACTTC.

The chain employs TRBV2 and TRBJ1-6, with 10 nucleotides matching TRBD1. Germline V gene lookup returns CDR1 SNHLY and CDR2 FYNNEI. V was pared by 7 bases and J by 5 bases, with 2 bases of the junction left unmatched. The CDR3 sequence is 14 residues long. The CDR3 region is CASKGTGDNSPLHF. As DNA, the CDR3 is TGTGCCAGCAAAGGGACAGGGGATAATTCACCCCTCCACTTT.

This clone was counted ten times or more. The V gene is TRBV19, the J gene TRBJ1-5; 7 nucleotides line up with TRBD1. The ends lost 2 bases at V and 11 bases at J; junction bases unmatched: 12. Germline lookup yields CDR1 LNHDA and CDR2 SQIVND (reference sequence). This CDR3 region has 15 residues. This chain's CDR3 is CASSISGGPSGAQHF. DNA of the CDR3: TGTGCCAGTAGTATATCAGGGGGGCCCTCGGGAGCCCAGCATTTT. Looking up the rest from reference TRBV19 and TRBJ1-5 gives the full variable domain: DGGITQSPKYLFRKEGQNVTLSCEQNLNHDAMYWYRQDPGQGLRLIYYSQIVNDFQKGDIAEGYSVSREKKESFPLTVTSAQKNPTAFYLCASSISGGPSGAQHFGDGTRLSIL.

V usage is TRBV18 and J usage is TRBJ2-3; D remains ambiguous. Germline V CDR1 and CDR2: KGHSH, LQKENI. V lost 6 bases and J 0 bases, leaving 19 bases between the germline ends. This CDR3 region has 17 residues. This CDR3 reads CASSQDGRAVSTDTQYF. The DNA for the CDR3 is TGTGCCAGCTCTCAAGACGGTAGGGCCGTTAGCACAGATACGCAGTATTTT.

The chain carries TRBV5-6 and TRBJ2-1, with 7 bases aligning to TRBD1. The CDR3 consists of 14 residues. V shed 3 bases, J shed 6 bases, and the junction held 6 bases outside the gene matches. Germline assignment: CDR1 SGHDT and CDR2 YYEEEE. DNA of the CDR3: TGTGCCAGCAGCTCCTACAGGGGTCTCAATGAGCAGTTCTTC. It encodes CASSSYRGLNEQFF.

This rearrangement joins TRBV29-1 to TRBJ2-7; 7 nucleotides agree with TRBD2. V gave up 2 bases and J gave up 0 bases; unmatched junction bases: 7. Germline values: CDR1 SQVTM, CDR2 ANQGSEA. This CDR3 contains 15 residues. Here the CDR3 reads CSVESLASGSYEQYF. CDR3 coding DNA: TGCAGCGTTGAATCTCTGGCTAGCGGCTCCTACGAGCAGTACTTC.

The chain couples TRBV9 to TRBJ2-5; either TRBD1 or TRBD2 may fit D (5 bases each). Germline V gene data show CDR1 as SGDLS and CDR2 as YYNGEE. V lost 0 bases and J 2 bases, leaving 11 bases between the germline ends. This CDR3 is 15 amino acids long. The CDR3 protein is CASSVGDGLQETQYF. The CDR3, as DNA: TGTGCCAGCAGCGTAGGGGACGGATTACAAGAGACCCAGTACTTC.

The chain is built from TRBV7-3 and TRBJ2-3; TRBD2 matches 9 bases. The CDR3 totals 16 residues. CDR1 and CDR2 from the germline V gene are SGHTA and FQGTGA. V shed 6 bases, J shed 2 bases, and the junction held 9 bases outside the gene matches. DNA for the CDR3: TGTGCCAGCAGTATCGGGGCTAGCGGGACCACAGATACGCAGTATTTT. It codes for CASSIGASGTTDTQYF. The variable domain in full, with the rest retrieved from reference TRBV7-3 and TRBJ2-3, is GAGVSQTPSNKVTEKGKYVELRCDPISGHTALYWYRQSLGQGPEFLIYFQGTGAADDSGLPNDRFFAVRPEGSVSTLKIQRTERGDSAVYLCASSIGASGTTDTQYFGPGTRLTVL.

The rearrangement uses TRBV9 and TRBJ2-3; D may be TRBD1 (5 bases). Deletions cut 1 base from V and 3 bases from J, with 6 bases between. Germline CDR1 SGDLS, CDR2 YYNGEE. The CDR3 has 13 residues. The CDR3, as DNA: TGTGCCAGCAGCGTAAGGGGAACAGATACGCAGTATTTT. It codes for CASSVRGTDTQYF.

The V gene is TRBV19, the J gene TRBJ1-5; no firm D call. Per germline, CDR1 LNHDA and CDR2 SQIVND (reference sequence). This CDR3 region has 14 residues. Trimming removed 10 bases from V and 2 bases from J, with 15 bases in between. The CDR3 spells CATKSGERNQPQHF. The CDR3, as DNA: TGTGCCACCAAGTCCGGGGAGCGCAATCAGCCCCAGCATTTT.

The chain uses TRBV6-5 and TRBJ2-7; D not certain. From germline, CDR1 is MNHEY and CDR2 SVGAGI. This CDR3 comprises 11 residues. V lost 5 bases and J 8 bases, leaving 10 bases between the germline ends. The CDR3, as DNA: TGTGCCAGCAGTGACCCACAAAAGCAGTACTTC. Translated: CASSDPQKQYF.

The rearrangement links TRBV9 to TRBJ2-1; no clear D gene. V lost 8 bases and J lost 4, with 10 bases in between. Germline assignment: CDR1 SGDLS and CDR2 YYNGEE. This CDR3 has 12 residues. DNA of the CDR3: TGTGCCAGTTCTCTCGAGTACAATGAGCAGTTCTTC. Translation gives CASSLEYNEQFF. Full variable domain (outside the CDR3, taken from reference TRBV9 and TRBJ2-1): DSGVTQTPKHLITATGQRVTLRCSPRSGDLSVYWYQQSLDQGLQFLIQYYNGEERAKGNILERFSAQQFPDLHSELNLSSLELGDSALYFCASSLEYNEQFFGPGTRLTVL.

This clone occurred a few times. The chain couples TRBV5-8 to TRBJ1-5; tentative D call: TRBD1 (6 bases). CDR3 length equals 16 residues. Looked up from germline, CDR1 is SGHTS and CDR2 is YDEGEE. V was clipped by 0 bases and J by 3 bases, with 13 bases between them. CDR3 DNA: TGTGCCAGCAGCTTGGAGTATGGACAGCACAATCAGCCCCAGCATTTT. Translated, it gives CASSLEYGQHNQPQHF.

The chain recombines TRBV7-2 with TRBJ2-7; D unresolved. In germline, CDR1 is SGHTA, CDR2 FQGNSA. The CDR3 covers 11 residues. V lost 4 bases, J lost 9 bases, and 10 bases lay in between. CDR3 nucleotides: TGTGCCAGCAGCTCACCGAAGAGGCAGTACTTC. Encoded protein: CASSSPKRQYF. The whole variable domain, filled in from reference TRBV7-2 and TRBJ2-7, reads GAGVSQSPSNKVTEKGKDVELRCDPISGHTALYWYRQSLGQGLEFLIYFQGNSAPDKSGLPSDRFSAERTGGSVSTLTIQRTQQEDSAVYLCASSSPKRQYFGPGTRLTVT.

In this sample, this clone is medium-sized. J is TRBJ1-1 and V is TRBV10-1; D gene ambiguous. V was shortened by 2 bases and J by 0 bases, with 4 bases between the two germline ends. Germline assignment: CDR1 WNHNN and CDR2 SYGVQD (reference sequence). CDR3 length: 13 amino acids. The DNA for the CDR3 is TGCGCCAGCAGTGAGGGGATGAACACTGAAGCTTTCTTT. Residues: CASSEGMNTEAFF.

This sequence joins TRBV30 and TRBJ2-3; 11 positions agree with TRBD2. Germline CDR1 GTSNPN, CDR2 SVGIG (reference sequence). Trimming removed 3 bases from V and 8 bases from J; junction bases left unmatched: 13. This CDR3 spans 16 amino acids. The CDR3 DNA reads TGTGCCTGGAGCGCAGACCTTAGCGGGGGGGCCGGTACGCAGTATTTT. Its protein product is CAWSADLSGGAGTQYF.

This chain uses TRBV13 with TRBJ1-1; unclear D gene. Germline values: CDR1 PRHDT, CDR2 FYEKMQ (reference sequence). V lost 6 bases to trimming and J lost 2 bases, with 10 bases between them. The CDR3 consists of 13 residues. The CDR3 sequence: CASRPRINTEAFF. The CDR3 region has the DNA TGTGCCAGCAGGCCCAGGATAAACACTGAAGCTTTCTTT. The whole variable domain, remainder taken from reference TRBV13 and TRBJ1-1, is AAGVIQSPRHLIKEKRETATLKCYPIPRHDTVYWYQQGPGQDPQFLISFYEKMQSDKGSIPDRFSAQQFSDYHSELNMSSLELGDSALYFCASRPRINTEAFFGQGTRLTVV.

The chain carries TRBV13 and TRBJ2-5; D is perhaps TRBD1 (5 bases). The germline gives CDR1 PRHDT, CDR2 FYEKMQ (reference sequence). The CDR3 is 14 residues long. Trimming took off 5 bases at V and 5 bases at J, with 15 bases between the two ends. The CDR3 here is CASSPRQRSETQYF. The CDR3 bases are TGTGCCAGCAGCCCAAGACAGAGAAGCGAGACCCAGTACTTC.

CDR3 nucleotide sequence: TGTGCCAGCAGTTACACTAGCCGGGGAGAGGAGCTGTTTTTT. It translates to CASSYTSRGEELFF. The rearrangement joins TRBV6-5 to TRBJ2-2; D might be TRBD2 (6 bases). The germline gives CDR1 MNHEY, CDR2 SVGAGI. CDR3 length: 14 amino acids. Trimming removed 2 bases at V and 10 bases at J, with 14 bases between.

This clone was seen a few times. The J gene is TRBJ1-2, the V gene TRBV2; 7 bases agree with TRBD1. The CDR3 spans 13 residues. The V and J ends lost 6 bases and 2 bases, in that order; junction bases with no gene match: 3. Germline V gene lookup returns CDR1 SNHLY and CDR2 FYNNEI. In DNA, the CDR3 is TGTGCCAGCAGCCCCAGGGGGAACTATGGCTACACCTTC. It specifies CASSPRGNYGYTF. The complete variable domain, with remaining parts taken from reference TRBV2 and TRBJ1-2, reads EPEVTQTPSHQVTQMGQEVILRCVPISNHLYFYWYRQILGQKVEFLVSFYNNEISEKSEIFDDQFSVERPDGSNFTLKIRSTKLEDSAMYFCASSPRGNYGYTFGSGTRLTVV.

The chain joins TRBV2 to TRBJ2-3; D is undetermined. Germline-derived CDR1 and CDR2 are SNHLY and FYNNEI. This CDR3 comprises 12 residues. V was shortened by 7 bases and J by 1 base, with 6 bases between the two germline ends. The CDR3 coding sequence is TGTGCCAGCACAACGGGCACAGATACGCAGTATTTT. Translation: CASTTGTDTQYF. Filled out from reference TRBV2 and TRBJ2-3, the complete variable domain reads EPEVTQTPSHQVTQMGQEVILRCVPISNHLYFYWYRQILGQKVEFLVSFYNNEISEKSEIFDDQFSVERPDGSNFTLKIRSTKLEDSAMYFCASTTGTDTQYFGPGTRLTVL.